Given below is one T cell receptor (beta chain) in context. Losses at the gene ends were 5 bases for V and 4 bases for J; bases not matched to a gene: 11. Germline CDR1 MNHEY, CDR2 SVGEGT. This CDR3 region has 16 residues. Some clones are missing from TCRdb's copy, which holds only in-frame ones; the method was immunoSEQ multiplex PCR. Found here are 160,000 or so clones, around 76% of them singletons; the top ten hold about 8.4%. The source of the sample is a study of blood T cell repertoires in COVID-19. Whole-study context: Nucleic acid was either cDNA or gDNA, and it came from T cells, B-cell-depleted T cells, or PBMCs.

This TCR derives from a woman in her seventies with acute or convalescent COVID-19. This chain joins TRBV6-2 or TRBV6-3 and TRBJ2-1, with 7 positions matching TRBD2. Source material: peripheral blood. The CDR3 loop reads CASSTLSAGSYNEQFF. As DNA, the CDR3 is TGTGCCAGCAGTACCTTGTCAGCGGGGTCATACAATGAGCAGTTCTTC.